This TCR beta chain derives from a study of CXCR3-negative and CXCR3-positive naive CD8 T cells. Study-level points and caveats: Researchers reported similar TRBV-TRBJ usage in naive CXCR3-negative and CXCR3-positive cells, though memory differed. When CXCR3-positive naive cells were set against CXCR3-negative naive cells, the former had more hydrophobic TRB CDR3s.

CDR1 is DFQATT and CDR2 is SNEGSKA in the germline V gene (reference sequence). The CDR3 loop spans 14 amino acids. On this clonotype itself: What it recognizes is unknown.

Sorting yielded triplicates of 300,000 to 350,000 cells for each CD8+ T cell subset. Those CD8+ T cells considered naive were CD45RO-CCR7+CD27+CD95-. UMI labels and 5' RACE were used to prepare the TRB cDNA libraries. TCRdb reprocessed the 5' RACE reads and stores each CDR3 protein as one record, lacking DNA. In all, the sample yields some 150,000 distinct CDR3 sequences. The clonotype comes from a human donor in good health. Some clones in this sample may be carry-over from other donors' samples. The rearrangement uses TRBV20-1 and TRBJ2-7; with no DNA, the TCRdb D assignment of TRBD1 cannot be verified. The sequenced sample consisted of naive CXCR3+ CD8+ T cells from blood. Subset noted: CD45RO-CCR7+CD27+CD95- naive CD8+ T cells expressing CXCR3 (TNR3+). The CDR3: CSARDPRGDYEQYF.